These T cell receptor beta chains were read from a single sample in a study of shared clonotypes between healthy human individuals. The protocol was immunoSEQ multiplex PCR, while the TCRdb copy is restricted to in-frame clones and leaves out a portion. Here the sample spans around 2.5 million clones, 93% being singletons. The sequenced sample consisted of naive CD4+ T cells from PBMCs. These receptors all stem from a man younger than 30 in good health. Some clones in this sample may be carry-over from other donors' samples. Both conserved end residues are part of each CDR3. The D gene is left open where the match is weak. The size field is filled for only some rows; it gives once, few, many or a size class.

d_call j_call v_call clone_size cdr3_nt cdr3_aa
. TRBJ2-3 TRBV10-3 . TGTGCCATCAGAATGGACAGCCGGCGCCCAGATACGCAGTATTTT CAIRMDSRRPDTQYF
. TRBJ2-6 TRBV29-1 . TGCAGCGTTGCAGGGTTTTCTGGGGCCAACGTCCTGACTTTC CSVAGFSGANVLTF
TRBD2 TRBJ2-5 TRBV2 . TGTGCCAGCAGTCCTGGACTAGCGGGAGAGACCCAGTACTTC CASSPGLAGETQYF
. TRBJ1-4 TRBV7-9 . TGTGCCAGCAGCCCCCGGACAAGTGAAAAACTGTTTTTT CASSPRTSEKLFF
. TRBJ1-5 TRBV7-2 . TGTGCCAGCAGCTTATATTCCGGGAGCAATCAGCCCCAGCATTTT CASSLYSGSNQPQHF
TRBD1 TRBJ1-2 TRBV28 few TGTGCCAGCAGTCTACAGGGGGCAAACTATGGCTACACCTTC CASSLQGANYGYTF
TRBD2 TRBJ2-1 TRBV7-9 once TGTGCCAGCAGCCCAGGACAGACTAGCGGGACCACTCAGGGTGAGCAGTTCTTC CASSPGQTSGTTQGEQFF
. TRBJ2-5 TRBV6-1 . TGTGCCAGCAGTCGTGTGGGAGAGACCCAGTACTTC CASSRVGETQYF
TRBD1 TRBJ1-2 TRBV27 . TGTGCCAGCAGTTTAATCAGGGGGCAGGGCTACACCTTC CASSLIRGQGYTF
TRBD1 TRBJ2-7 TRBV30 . TGTGCCTGGAGTCGGGGACAGGGGGCGATCTACGAGCAGTACTTC CAWSRGQGAIYEQYF
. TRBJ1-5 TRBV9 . TGTGCCAGCAGCCCCACGGACGGGACTCAGCCCCAGCATTTT CASSPTDGTQPQHF
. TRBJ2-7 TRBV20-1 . TGCAGTGGGAGGGCCTTTTACGAGCAGTACTTC CSGRAFYEQYF
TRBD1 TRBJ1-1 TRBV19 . TGTGCCAGTAGTTATCGGACAGGTGATGCTGAAGCTTTCTTT CASSYRTGDAEAFF
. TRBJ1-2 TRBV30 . TGTGCCTGGAGCGGGGTCGGCTACACCTTC CAWSGVGYTF
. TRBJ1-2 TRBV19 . TGTGCCAGTGAAGGTCATAGGATTCTCTCTAACTATGGCTACACCTTC CASEGHRILSNYGYTF
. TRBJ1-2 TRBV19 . TGTGCCAGTAGTAACACAGGGTATGGCTACACCTTC CASSNTGYGYTF
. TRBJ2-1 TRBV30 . TGTGCCTGGAGTATATACAATGAGCAGTTCTTC CAWSIYNEQFF
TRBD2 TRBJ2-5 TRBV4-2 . TGTGCCAGCAGCCAAGACCCTGGCCTAGCGGGAGAAAGACGGGAGACCCAGTACTTC CASSQDPGLAGERRETQYF
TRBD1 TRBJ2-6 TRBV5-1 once TGCGCCAGCAGCCCACCCAGGGGGCAGGGGTCAACCGGGGCCAACGTCCTGACTTTC CASSPPRGQGSTGANVLTF
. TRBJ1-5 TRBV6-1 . TGTGCCAGCAGGCAGGGATACCAGCCCCAGCATTTT CASRQGYQPQHF
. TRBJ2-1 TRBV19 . TGTGCCAGTAGTATTTTTCGGGGCGGAGCCACGTTCTTC CASSIFRGGATFF
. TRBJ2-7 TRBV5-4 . TGTGTCAGCAGCTTACAGGCTGGGACCTCCTACGAGCAGTACTTC CVSSLQAGTSYEQYF
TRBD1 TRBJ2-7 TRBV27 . TGTGCCAGCCGTTCGACAGGGGGCAGCTACGAGCAGTACTTC CASRSTGGSYEQYF
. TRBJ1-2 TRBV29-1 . TGCAGCGTAAAACAGGGAAGGGTAAACTATGGCTACACCTTC CSVKQGRVNYGYTF
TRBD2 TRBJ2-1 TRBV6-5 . TGTGCCAGCGTGGGGCGGGAGGGAAAAGAAAGGGAGCAGTTCTTC CASVGREGKEREQFF
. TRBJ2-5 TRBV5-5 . TGTGCCAGCAGCTTAAGAGGGGCAGGGGTAGAGACCCAGTACTTC CASSLRGAGVETQYF
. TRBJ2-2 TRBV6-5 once TGTGCCAGCAGTTACGGGGGGGCCGGCACCGGGGAGCTGTTTTTT CASSYGGAGTGELFF
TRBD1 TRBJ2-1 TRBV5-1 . TGCGCCAGCAGCCCGTTACCGGGACAGAGGGGCAATGAGCAGTTCTTC CASSPLPGQRGNEQFF
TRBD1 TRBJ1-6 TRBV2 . TGTGCCAGCACCCCGGGACAGGGGACCCCACCCCTCCACTTT CASTPGQGTPPLHF
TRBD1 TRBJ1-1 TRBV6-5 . TGTGCCAGCTACAGGGGGAACACTGAAGCTTTCTTT CASYRGNTEAFF
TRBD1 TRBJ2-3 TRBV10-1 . TGCGCCAGCAGTGAGTCCCGGACAGGGGGAAGCACAGATACGCAGTATTTT CASSESRTGGSTDTQYF
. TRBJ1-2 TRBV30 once TGTGCCTGGAGGCCAGGGCCCAACTATGGCTACACCTTC CAWRPGPNYGYTF